Listed below are T cell receptor beta chains from one sample, sequenced in a study of response to subunit inactivated influenza vaccine. TCRdb processed the RT-PCR reads anew with MiXCR; each CDR3 protein has one entry. The repertoire holds under 800,000 distinct CDR3 sequences, with approximately 15% as singletons. Sequenced material: PBMCs from blood, taken less than 15 days before vaccination. The source of these receptors is a middle-aged man who received an inactivated influenza vaccine. Each CDR3 is given with its conserved first and last residue. The order of the fields is clone size, V gene, J gene, D gene, CDR3 protein, CDR3 DNA. The D gene is left open where the match is weak. Size values are once, few and many counts, or a class for expanded clones, and some rows have none.

>many|TRBV5-1|TRBJ2-2|TRBD2
CASSISSGNTGELFF
TGCGCCAGCAGCATTTCTAGCGGAAACACCGGGGAGCTGTTTTTT
>few|TRBV11-2|TRBJ2-1|.
CASSPYPGIHTPYSYNEQFF
TGTGCCAGCAGCCCCTACCCCGGGATCCATACCCCGTACTCCTACAATGAGCAGTTCTTC
>.|TRBV4-1|TRBJ2-1|TRBD2
CASSQFDSGGSYNEQFF
TGCGCCAGCAGCCAATTTGATAGCGGGGGGTCCTACAATGAGCAGTTCTTC
>few|TRBV12-3/TRBV12-4|TRBJ1-2|TRBD1
CASSWGQGGGYGYTF
TGTGCCAGCAGTTGGGGACAGGGAGGTGGCTATGGCTACACCTTC
>few|TRBV6-2/TRBV6-3|TRBJ2-1|.
CASATNSYNEQFF
TGTGCCAGCGCAACTAACTCCTACAATGAGCAGTTCTTC
>few|TRBV7-9|TRBJ2-5|.
CASSLGRTKQETQYF
TGTGCCAGCAGCTTAGGGCGTACGAAGCAAGAGACCCAGTACTTC
>many|TRBV6-1|TRBJ2-5|TRBD2
CASKLAGEFRTQYF
TGTGCCAGTAAACTAGCGGGAGAGTTTAGGACCCAGTACTTC
>.|TRBV15|TRBJ2-2|TRBD1
CATRVGQGDTGELFF
TGTGCCACCAGAGTAGGACAGGGGGACACCGGGGAGCTGTTTTTT
>.|TRBV6-5|TRBJ2-1|.
CASSYSGLSLRRHEQFF
TGTGCCAGCAGTTACTCGGGTCTGTCTTTGAGGCGGCATGAGCAGTTCTTC
>.|TRBV27|TRBJ1-1|TRBD1
CASAWDRLNTEAFF
TGTGCCAGCGCCTGGGACAGATTGAACACTGAAGCTTTCTTT
>.|TRBV4-2|TRBJ1-5|.
CASSQVGTVDQPQHF
TGTGCCAGCAGCCAAGTCGGGACGGTCGATCAGCCCCAGCATTTT
>many|TRBV20-1|TRBJ2-2|TRBD2
CSARDYLLGELFF
TGCAGTGCCCGGGACTACCTACTGGGGGAGCTGTTTTTT
>.|TRBV7-6|TRBJ2-5|.
CASSKGTRETQYF
TGTGCCAGCAGCAAAGGGACAAGGGAGACCCAGTACTTC
>.|TRBV20-1|TRBJ1-5|.
CSARARGGNQPQHF
TGCAGTGCTCGCGCCCGTGGGGGCAATCAGCCCCAGCATTTT
>few|TRBV4-2|TRBJ1-1|.
CASSQGMGGAFF
TGTGCCAGCAGCCAGGGGATGGGGGGAGCTTTCTTT
>.|TRBV2|TRBJ2-1|TRBD2
CASLGTSVTYNEQFF
TGTGCCAGCCTAGGAACTAGCGTCACCTACAATGAGCAGTTCTTC
>.|TRBV20-1|TRBJ2-1|.
CSAREGYDNEQFF
TGCAGTGCTAGAGAGGGCTACGACAATGAGCAGTTCTTC
>.|TRBV20-1|TRBJ2-7|.
CSARLQLNYEQYF
TGCAGTGCTAGGCTGCAGCTAAACTACGAGCAGTACTTC
>.|TRBV19|TRBJ2-1|.
CASSIGWGYNEQFF
TGTGCCAGTAGTATCGGCTGGGGATACAATGAGCAGTTCTTC
>.|TRBV28|TRBJ2-1|TRBD2
CASSFLTSGRFNEQFF
TGTGCCAGCAGTTTTCTTACTAGCGGGAGGTTCAATGAGCAGTTCTTC
>few|TRBV6-1|TRBJ2-6|TRBD2
CASNLRDYPNSGANVLTF
TGTGCCAGCAATCTCCGGGACTATCCGAACTCTGGGGCCAACGTCCTGACTTTC
>.|TRBV11-2|TRBJ1-4|.
CASIPAGTLEGNEKLFF
TGTGCCAGCATTCCAGCCGGGACACTAGAAGGAAATGAAAAACTGTTTTTT
>.|TRBV18|TRBJ2-1|TRBD2
CASSPLTSENEQFF
TGTGCCAGCTCACCCCTGACTAGCGAGAATGAGCAGTTCTTC
>.|TRBV19|TRBJ2-4|.
CASSINSGRADIQYF
TGTGCCAGTAGTATTAACTCGGGCAGGGCTGACATTCAGTACTTC
>.|TRBV20-1|TRBJ2-5|TRBD2
CSAAEGSGRAAGTQYF
TGCAGTGCTGCTGAGGGAAGCGGGAGGGCCGCGGGGACCCAGTACTTC
>.|TRBV5-1|TRBJ1-4|.
CASSLGNGNEKLFF
TGCGCCAGCAGCTTGGGCAATGGAAATGAAAAACTGTTTTTT
>few|TRBV18|TRBJ2-5|.
CASSTPIVGNLETQYF
TGTGCCAGCTCAACACCGATAGTAGGCAATTTAGAGACCCAGTACTTC
>.|TRBV7-9|TRBJ2-1|.
CASSSKQGGYNEQFF
TGTGCCAGCAGCTCCAAGCAGGGAGGATACAATGAGCAGTTCTTC
>few|TRBV11-2|TRBJ2-3|.
CASSPWTARGTDTQYF
TGTGCCAGCAGCCCATGGACGGCGAGGGGCACAGATACGCAGTATTTT
>few|TRBV4-1|TRBJ2-7|TRBD2
CASSQVTLAAYEQYF
TGCGCCAGCAGCCAAGTAACGCTAGCGGCCTACGAGCAGTACTTC
>few|TRBV27|TRBJ2-1|TRBD2
CASSLISLAGGPSSYNEQFF
TGTGCCAGCAGTTTAATATCGCTAGCGGGAGGCCCTAGCTCCTACAATGAGCAGTTCTTC
>.|TRBV12-3/TRBV12-4|TRBJ2-3|.
CASSLGRRSTPRRMYF
TGTGCCAGCAGTTTAGGACGGAGATCGACCCCCCGCAGGATGTATTTT
>.|TRBV20-1|TRBJ2-7|TRBD2
CSARTSGRIPVNEQYF
TGCAGTGCTAGGACTAGCGGGAGAATTCCAGTCAACGAGCAGTACTTC